This TCR beta chain was recorded in a study of T cells in Graves' hyperthyroidism and ophthalmopathy. Per the germline V gene, CDR1 is SGHDT and CDR2 is YYEEEE. This CDR3 has 14 residues. The ends were cut back, 1 base at V and 4 bases at J, with 11 bases in the middle. Regions amplified from RNA transcripts were the TCR beta CDR3 regions. HTBI primers were employed in a first-round RT-PCR of the TCR CDR3. TCRdb itself ran the multiplex PCR reads through MiXCR, one entry per CDR3 protein. The sample holds about 740,000 distinct CDR3 sequences, 14% seen once. On the basis of clinical symptoms, serum thyroxine and TRAb, thyroid ultrasound and orbital computed tomography, diagnoses were made.

The sequencing input was blood. The chain has TRBV5-6 and TRBJ2-5; D is possibly TRBD1 (5 bases). This receptor was identified in a woman between 18 and 29 years old with Graves' hyperthyroidism. The CDR3 DNA sequence: TGTGCCAGCAGCTTGTTCAGGGCTGGAGAGACCCAGTACTTC. This gives the protein CASSLFRAGETQYF. The full variable domain, rest sourced from reference TRBV5-6 and TRBJ2-5, is DAGVTQSPTHLIKTRGQQVTLRCSPKSGHDTVSWYQQALGQGPQFIFQYYEEEERQRGNFPDRFSGHQFPNYSSELNVNALLLGDSALYLCASSLFRAGETQYFGPGTRLLVL.